The 21 T cell receptor beta chains listed next were all sequenced from one sample in a study of T cells in Graves' hyperthyroidism and ophthalmopathy. RNA transcripts provided the source from which TCR beta CDR3 regions were amplified. Primed by the HTBI set, a first-round RT-PCR was run on the TCR CDR3. TCRdb reanalysed the multiplex PCR reads using MiXCR and keeps one entry per CDR3 protein. Counted here are fewer than 250,000 distinct CDR3 sequences, around 24% occurring once; the ten biggest clones make up 30% to 40%. The sample taken for sequencing was blood. These receptors came from a woman in her thirties or forties with Graves' ophthalmopathy.

Many counts were recorded for this clonotype. The rearrangement uses TRBV29-1 and TRBJ2-7, with D perhaps TRBD2 (6 bases). Trimming took 5 bases from V and 5 from J, leaving 7 bases between them. The CDR3 runs 10 residues. Germline CDR1 SQVTM, CDR2 ANQGSEA. The CDR3 DNA reads TGCAGCGTTCGGGAGCACGAGCAGTACTTC. Translated, it gives CSVREHEQYF.

The chain links TRBV11-2 to TRBJ1-2; 9 bases map to TRBD1. This CDR3 has 18 amino acids. Trimming cost V 5 bases and J 4 bases; bases outside gene matches: 17. Germline assignment: CDR1 SGHAT and CDR2 FQNNGV. The CDR3 loop reads CASSPKTSGTGWAYGYTF. In DNA, the CDR3 is TGTGCCAGCAGCCCGAAAACCTCCGGGACAGGGTGGGCCTATGGCTACACCTTC.

The V gene is TRBV28, the J gene TRBJ2-7, with D perhaps matching TRBD1 (6 bases). This CDR3 is built from 12 residues. The germline CDR1 and CDR2 sequences are MDHEN and SYDVKM. The V and J ends lost 4 bases and 2 bases respectively, with 6 bases between them. The CDR3 sequence: CASSYRAYEQYF. CDR3 in DNA: TGTGCCAGCAGTTACAGGGCCTACGAGCAGTACTTC.

The rearrangement links TRBV27 to TRBJ2-5; D might be TRBD1 (6 bases). The CDR3 totals 15 residues. Looked up from germline, CDR1 is MNHEY and CDR2 is SMNVEV (reference sequence). The V and J ends lost 8 bases and 1 base respectively, with 17 bases between them. The DNA of the CDR3 is TGTGCCAGCCCGAAACCAGGGGAACTCCAAGAGACCCAGTACTTC. Translating it yields CASPKPGELQETQYF.

This clonotype was seen a handful of times. This chain joins TRBV5-1 and TRBJ2-7; 14 nucleotides agree with TRBD2. V trimming: 4 bases; J trimming: 2 bases; junction bases outside the gene matches: 8. There are 17 residues in the CDR3. Germline lookup yields CDR1 SGHRS and CDR2 YFSETQ. The CDR3 loop is CASSRRTSGRIPYEQYF. The CDR3 DNA sequence: TGCGCCAGCAGCCGCCGGACTAGCGGGAGGATTCCCTACGAGCAGTACTTC.

A word on this clonotype: A much larger clone lies a single base off, so this may be a read error. V usage is TRBV5-1 and J usage is TRBJ2-7; 11 nucleotides agree with TRBD2. After removal of 5 bases from V and 5 bases from J, the junction contained 12 bases not matched to a gene. The germline V gene has CDR1 SGHRS and CDR2 YFSETQ. CDR3 length: 16 residues. The CDR3 sequence is CASRTTLAGVRNEQYF. In DNA form, the CDR3 reads TGCGCCAGCAGAACCACACTAGCGGGAGTGCGAAACGAGCAGTACTTC.

The table lists this clonotype with many counts. The chain is built from TRBV4-1 and TRBJ2-5; TRBD2 matches at 9 bases. The V segment lost 4 bases and the J segment 5 bases; nucleotides outside the gene matches: 14. Germline CDR1 MGHRA, CDR2 YSYEKL. The CDR3 contains 17 residues. The CDR3 loop is CASSPLVSSGSLETQYF. For the CDR3, the DNA is TGCGCCAGCAGCCCCCTCGTCAGTAGCGGGAGTTTGGAGACCCAGTACTTC.

In its sample, this clonotype was seen many times. The chain carries TRBV2 and TRBJ2-4; TRBD1 might be the D (5 bases). Germline V gives CDR1 SNHLY, CDR2 FYNNEI. The CDR3 has 15 amino acids. The V end lost 7 bases, the J end lost 1 base, and 14 bases lay between the germline ends. CDR3 sequence reads: CASIWRGAAKNIQYF. In DNA, the CDR3 is TGTGCCAGCATTTGGCGTGGGGCGGCCAAAAACATTCAGTACTTC.

This chain connects TRBV30 to TRBJ2-7; D is ambiguous. CDR1 and CDR2 (germline): GTSNPN, SVGIG (reference sequence). The V gene lost 2 bases and the J gene lost 3 bases, with 11 bases spanning the gap. The CDR3 has 13 residues. The CDR3 bases are TGTGCCTGGAGTTTCCCCCCCATCTACGAGCAGTACTTC. This codes for CAWSFPPIYEQYF.

This clonotype was detected ten times or more. The gene calls are TRBV6-5 and TRBJ2-3, with 14 bases aligning to TRBD2. V dropped 6 bases and J dropped 5; count of bases not matched to a gene: 13. This CDR3 region has 18 residues. Per the germline V gene, CDR1 is MNHEY and CDR2 is SVGAGI. The CDR3 loop is CASRTFRPGLAGVDTQYF. Here the CDR3 DNA reads TGTGCCAGCAGAACCTTCCGACCGGGACTAGCGGGAGTAGATACGCAGTATTTT.

The rearrangement links TRBV30 to TRBJ2-5, with D perhaps matching TRBD1 (7 bases). CDR3 length: 15 amino acids. The V gene lost 4 bases and the J gene lost 4 bases, with 19 bases spanning the gap. Germline CDR1 reads GTSNPN; CDR2 reads SVGIG (reference sequence). The CDR3 here is CAWTRTVEGAETQYF. CDR3 DNA sequence: TGTGCCTGGACCCGAACGGTGGAGGGGGCAGAGACCCAGTACTTC.

There are many counts of this clonotype. The genes are TRBV11-3 and TRBJ2-7; 10 bases fit TRBD1. Germline V gene sequence: CDR1 SGHNT, CDR2 YENEEA. V was clipped by 3 bases and J by 2 bases; unmatched bases: 4. The CDR3 runs to 15 residues. CDR3 sequence reads: CASSFGTGAPYEQYF. CDR3 nucleotide sequence: TGTGCCAGCAGCTTCGGGACAGGGGCCCCCTACGAGCAGTACTTC.

This clonotype was counted many times. The genes are TRBV12-3 or TRBV12-4 and TRBJ1-1, with 7 bases lining up with TRBD1. V lost 4 bases and J lost 0; bases outside the gene matches: 5. The CDR3 is 15 residues long. This chain's CDR3 is CASSSTGIVNTEAFF. CDR3 coding DNA: TGTGCCAGCAGTTCGACAGGGATTGTGAACACTGAAGCTTTCTTT.

The chain links TRBV28 to TRBJ2-5, with a weak D call TRBD2 (6 bases). The CDR3 length is 18 residues. Trimming removed 5 bases from V and 3 bases from J, with 25 bases in between. Germline assignment: CDR1 MDHEN and CDR2 SYDVKM. In DNA form, the CDR3 reads TGTGCCAGCAGTCATTCTAGAGGGTTAGGGACTCTGGAAGAGACCCAGTACTTC. Its protein product is CASSHSRGLGTLEETQYF.

The chain uses TRBV15 and TRBJ2-5; D unresolved. CDR1 LNHNV and CDR2 YYDKDF come from the germline V gene (reference sequence). The CDR3 extends over 12 amino acids. The V end was cut by 4 bases, the J end by 4 bases, with 7 bases between. Here the CDR3 reads CATSNHGETQYF. CDR3 nucleotides: TGTGCCACCAGCAACCACGGAGAGACCCAGTACTTC.

This clonotype has a count of ten or more. The rearrangement links TRBV2 to TRBJ2-7; D may be TRBD2 (6 bases). CDR1 is SNHLY and CDR2 is FYNNEI in the germline V gene. V was cut by 7 bases and J by 2 bases, with 12 bases left in between. This CDR3 spans 13 amino acids. The CDR3 sequence: CASTRDLAYEQYF. CDR3 coding DNA: TGTGCCAGCACGCGGGACCTAGCCTACGAGCAGTACTTC. Using reference TRBV2 and TRBJ2-7 for the parts outside the CDR3, the full variable domain is EPEVTQTPSHQVTQMGQEVILRCVPISNHLYFYWYRQILGQKVEFLVSFYNNEISEKSEIFDDQFSVERPDGSNFTLKIRSTKLEDSAMYFCASTRDLAYEQYFGPGTRLTVT.

This clonotype was counted ten times or more. The chain uses TRBV29-1 and TRBJ2-4; a weak D match, TRBD2 (6 bases). V gave up 4 bases and J gave up 4 bases, with 11 bases separating them. The CDR3 sequence is 13 residues long. The germline CDR1 and CDR2 sequences are SQVTM and ANQGSEA. CDR3 sequence (DNA): TGCAGCGTTGGCGGGACGATAAAAAACATTCAGTACTTC. This encodes CSVGGTIKNIQYF.

In this sample, this clonotype turned up once. V and J are TRBV29-1 and TRBJ2-7, with 10 bases lining up with TRBD2. Germline CDR1 and CDR2: SQVTM and ANQGSEA. This CDR3 is built from 15 residues. Germline trimming cut 4 bases from V and 1 base from J; bases unmatched to any gene: 7. The CDR3 reads CSVVLAGVASYEQYF. The CDR3 coding sequence is TGCAGCGTTGTCCTAGCGGGAGTAGCGTCCTACGAGCAGTACTTC.

The chain has TRBV12-3 or TRBV12-4 and TRBJ2-7; tentatively, D is TRBD2 (6 bases). This CDR3 has 15 amino acids. Trimming took off 6 bases at V and 7 bases at J, with 22 bases between the two ends. DNA of the CDR3: TGTGCCAGCAGCCGTTACCCGGGGGAGGCGAGGGAGCAGTACTTC. This codes for CASSRYPGEAREQYF.

This clonotype was counted many times. The chain recombines TRBV20-1 with TRBJ1-1; no clear D gene. CDR3 size: 13 residues. The V and J ends lost 6 bases and 1 base respectively, with 12 bases between them. Germline loops: CDR1 DFQATT, CDR2 SNEGSKA (reference sequence). The CDR3 loop reads CSAHWAENTEAFF. The CDR3 DNA follows: TGCAGTGCCCACTGGGCGGAGAACACTGAAGCTTTCTTT.

This clonotype was observed at least ten times. V is TRBV6-5 and J is TRBJ1-6; 7 bases line up with TRBD1. CDR3 size: 13 residues. V lost 6 bases, J lost 9 bases, and 5 bases stayed unmatched. Per the germline V gene, CDR1 is MNHEY and CDR2 is SVGAGI. CDR3 protein: CASRVHRGSPLHF. The CDR3 DNA sequence: TGTGCCAGCAGAGTTCACAGGGGTTCACCCCTCCACTTT.